The sequence of this T cell receptor beta chain was determined in a study of T cell responses to AZD1222 COVID-19 vaccine. Only in-frame clones appear in the TCRdb table, and some are missing; sequencing was by immunoSEQ multiplex PCR. The table has 25,000 to 30,000 clones, nearly 95% seen once; the top ten hold over 6.5%. CDR1 is ENHRY and CDR2 is SYGVKD in the germline V gene. There are 13 residues in the CDR3. Trimming cost V 4 bases and J 5 bases, with 11 bases left between them. The sample holds one count of this clone. This TCR was recovered from an adult in good health. The rearrangement uses TRBV10-3 and TRBJ2-5; D is possibly TRBD2 (6 bases). The sequenced sample was peripheral blood, obtained on day 0 of AZD1222 vaccination. The CDR3 region is CAISAEGPETQYF. The CDR3 nucleotides read TGTGCCATCAGTGCGGAGGGGCCGGAGACCCAGTACTTC.